The clone carrying this T cell receptor (beta chain) showed up just a few times. This record comes from a study of blood T cell repertoires in COVID-19. Sequencing used immunoSEQ multiplex PCR; TCRdb keeps in-frame clones, though not all of them. This sample has around 300,000 clones, with almost 90% found just once. Germline assignment: CDR1 SEHNR and CDR2 FQNEAQ (reference sequence). The trim removed 2 bases at V and 3 bases at J, leaving 2 bases unmatched. CDR3 length equals 14 residues. Sequencing was performed on peripheral blood. The TCR comes from a woman in her 30s with COVID-19, enrolled during active disease. V and J are TRBV7-9 and TRBJ2-7; 9 bases are shared with TRBD1. The DNA of the CDR3 is TGTGCCAGCAGCTTAAGGGGACAGGGCTACGAGCAGTACTTC. It specifies CASSLRGQGYEQYF.